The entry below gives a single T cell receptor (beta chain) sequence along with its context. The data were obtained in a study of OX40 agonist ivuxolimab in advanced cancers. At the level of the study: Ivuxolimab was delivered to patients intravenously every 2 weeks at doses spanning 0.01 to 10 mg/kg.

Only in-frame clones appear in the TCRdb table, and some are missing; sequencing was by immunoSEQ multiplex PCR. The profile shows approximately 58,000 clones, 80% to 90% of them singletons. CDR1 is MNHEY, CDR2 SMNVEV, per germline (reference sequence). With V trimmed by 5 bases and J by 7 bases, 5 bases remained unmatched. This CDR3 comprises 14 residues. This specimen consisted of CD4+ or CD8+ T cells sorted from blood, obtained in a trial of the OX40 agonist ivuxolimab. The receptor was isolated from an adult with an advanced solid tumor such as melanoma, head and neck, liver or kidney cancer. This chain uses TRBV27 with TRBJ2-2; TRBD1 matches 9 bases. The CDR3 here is CASSRTGVFGELFF. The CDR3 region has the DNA TGTGCCAGCAGTCGGACAGGGGTCTTCGGGGAGCTGTTTTTT.